This paragraph reports one T cell receptor (beta chain). Antigen unknown. There are 13 residues in the CDR3. The V gene's germline CDR1 is GTSNPN and CDR2 SVGIG (reference sequence). V lost 4 bases to trimming and J lost 6 bases; unmatched junction nucleotides: 7. This sample is part of a study of beta chain features in type 1 diabetes. Overall study findings and caveats: Within each of all four CD4+ subsets, Type 1 diabetes patients had TCRB CDR3s that were moderately but significantly shorter.

CD45RO/CCR7/CD25/CD127/CD95/CD27 staining was used to isolate CD4+ naive, central memory, regulatory and stem cell-like memory cells by sorting. Over 95% purity was reached by all sorted populations. cDNA synthesis used the whole RNA isolate, giving expressed TCRB sequences. Profiled with immunoSEQ multiplex PCR; TCRdb holds only in-frame clones, not every one. Of approximately 170,000 clones listed, approximately 9% are singletons. Input material: central memory CD4+ T cells from blood. This TCR was recovered from a woman between 18 and 29 years old in good health. The gene calls are TRBV30 and TRBJ2-3, with 7 bases fitting TRBD1. The CDR3 sequence: CAWKLGGGDTQYF. In DNA form, the CDR3 reads TGTGCCTGGAAATTAGGGGGCGGGGATACGCAGTATTTT.